This T cell receptor (beta chain) was identified during a study of blood T cell repertoires in COVID-19. This clone was found a few times. Measured with immunoSEQ multiplex PCR; TCRdb has only the in-frame clones, and not every one. The repertoire holds fewer than 350,000 clones, with 75% to 95% as singletons. CDR1 and CDR2 from the germline V gene are SGHKS and YYEKEE (reference sequence). The CDR3 loop spans 17 amino acids. V shed 4 bases and J 2 bases; nucleotides not matched to a gene: 11. A Seattle source enrolled patients during active infection and followed them longitudinally. Specimen: peripheral blood. This receptor was identified in a woman between 25 and 40 years old with COVID-19, enrolled during active disease. The J gene is TRBJ1-5, the V gene TRBV5-5, with 8 bases matching TRBD1. The CDR3 reads CASSLDDRGWGNQPQHF. CDR3 in DNA: TGTGCCAGCAGCCTTGATGACAGGGGATGGGGCAATCAGCCCCAGCATTTT. Variable domain in full (rest from reference TRBV5-5 and TRBJ1-5): DAGVTQSPTHLIKTRGQQVTLRCSPISGHKSVSWYQQVLGQGPQFIFQYYEKEERGRGNFPDRFSARQFPNYSSELNVNALLLGDSALYLCASSLDDRGWGNQPQHFGDGTRLSIL.